A single sample is the source of the 30 T cell receptor beta chains below, sequenced in a study of cytomegalovirus exposure and HLA in healthy donors. The PCR made use of 60 Vbeta and 13 Jbeta primers. Method: immunoSEQ multiplex PCR; TCRdb's copy keeps in-frame clones and lacks some. This table has approximately 110,000 clones, 55% to 75% appearing once. The sequencing input was PBMCs. The receptors come from a man aged 25-45 years in good health and CMV-seropositive.

The genes are TRBV11-2 and TRBJ2-3, with TRBD1 matching 8 bases. Germline V CDR1 and CDR2: SGHAT, FQNNGV. The CDR3 has 15 amino acids. V trimming: 5 bases; J trimming: 4 bases; junction bases outside the gene matches: 8. The chain's CDR3 is CASSVRQGIPDTQYF. In DNA form, the CDR3 reads TGTGCCAGCAGCGTAAGACAGGGGATCCCAGATACGCAGTATTTT. Looking up the rest from reference TRBV11-2 and TRBJ2-3 gives the full variable domain: EAGVAQSPRYKIIEKRQSVAFWCNPISGHATLYWYQQILGQGPKLLIQFQNNGVVDDSQLPKDRFSAERLKGVDSTLKIQPAKLEDSAVYLCASSVRQGIPDTQYFGPGTRLTVL.

V usage is TRBV4-2 and J usage is TRBJ1-3; tentatively, D is TRBD1 (5 bases). Germline CDR1 and CDR2: LGHNA and YNFKEQ. Trimming took 0 bases from V and 4 from J, leaving 10 bases between them. This CDR3 has 15 amino acids. The CDR3 DNA reads as TGTGCCAGCAGCCAAGAGGGGGGACTGGGAAACACCATATATTTT. Its translation is CASSQEGGLGNTIYF.

This clone was detected only a few times. The V gene is TRBV15, the J gene TRBJ2-2; tentatively, D is TRBD1 (5 bases). V lost 0 bases and J 4 bases, leaving 6 bases between the germline ends. This CDR3 has 14 amino acids. Germline-derived CDR1 and CDR2 are LNHNV and YYDKDF (reference sequence). As DNA, the CDR3 is TGTGCCACCAGCAGAGACAGGGTCACCGGGGAGCTGTTTTTT. It is translated as CATSRDRVTGELFF.

The J gene is TRBJ2-7, the V gene TRBV7-6; D ambiguous. V lost 1 base and J 3 bases, leaving 7 bases between the germline ends. The CDR3 totals 13 residues. Germline lookup yields CDR1 SGHVS and CDR2 FNYEAQ. The CDR3 region is CASSLGAFYEQYF. CDR3 nucleotides: TGTGCCAGCAGCTTAGGCGCGTTCTACGAGCAGTACTTC.

This rearrangement joins TRBV27 to TRBJ2-5; D may be TRBD2 (6 bases). The J call is doubtful: the DNA matches TRBJ2-7 better. The CDR3 length is 13 residues. Per the germline V gene, CDR1 is MNHEY and CDR2 is SMNVEV (reference sequence). The CDR3 spells CASSAGGTYEQYF. DNA of the CDR3: TGTGCCAGCAGTGCCGGGGGTACTTACGAGCAGTACTTC.

The chain has TRBV7-8 and TRBJ1-5, with unresolved D. V lost 5 bases and J 0 bases, leaving 5 bases between the germline ends. This CDR3 is built from 13 residues. Germline CDR1 SGHVS, CDR2 FQNEAQ. In nucleotides, the CDR3 is TGTGCCAGCAGCCAACATAGCAATCAGCCCCAGCATTTT. It encodes CASSQHSNQPQHF. Full variable domain (outside the CDR3, taken from reference TRBV7-8 and TRBJ1-5): GAGVSQSPRYKVAKRGQDVALRCDPISGHVSLFWYQQALGQGPEFLTYFQNEAQLDKSGLPSDRFFAERPEGSVSTLKIQRTQQEDSAVYLCASSQHSNQPQHFGDGTRLSIL.

This clone was observed a handful of times. V usage is TRBV6-4 and J usage is TRBJ2-3; a possible D gene is TRBD2 (5 bases). V lost 2 bases and J lost 5, with 14 bases in between. Germline V lookup: CDR1 MRHNA, CDR2 SNTAGT. The CDR3 has 15 amino acids. The CDR3 loop reads CASSDLAGSGDTQYF. The CDR3 DNA reads as TGTGCCAGCAGTGACCTAGCAGGTTCCGGAGATACGCAGTATTTT.

This clone was seen a single time. V usage is TRBV10-3 and J usage is TRBJ2-1; 8 bases map to TRBD2. J gave up 8 bases and V 0 bases, and 6 bases lay outside the gene matches. Germline lookup yields CDR1 ENHRY and CDR2 SYGVKD. This CDR3 is built from 15 residues. CDR3 bases: TGTGCCATCAGTGAGTCGACGGGGGGGCCCTATGAGCAGTTCTTC. Translated, it gives CAISESTGGPYEQFF.

In its sample, this clone was seen once. The V call is TRBV7-6, the J call TRBJ1-4, with 8 bases matching TRBD1. In germline, CDR1 is SGHVS, CDR2 FNYEAQ. V was clipped by 5 bases and J by 5 bases; unmatched bases: 4. The CDR3 is made up of 14 amino acids. CDR3 DNA sequence: TGTGCCAGCAGCCCCAGGGGGCTCAATGAAAAACTGTTTTTT. As protein: CASSPRGLNEKLFF.

This clone turned up a few times. V usage is TRBV6-5 and J usage is TRBJ2-3; 12 bases align to TRBD2. Germline V lookup: CDR1 MNHEY, CDR2 SVGAGI. CDR3 length: 15 residues. After removal of 6 bases from V and 5 bases from J, the junction contained 6 bases not matched to a gene. CDR3 sequence reads: CASRTSGGWGDTQYF. The DNA for the CDR3 is TGTGCCAGCAGAACTAGCGGGGGGTGGGGAGATACGCAGTATTTT.

This clone showed up just once. V is TRBV5-1 and J is TRBJ2-5; possibly TRBD2 for D (5 bases). Trimming shortened V by 0 bases and J by 5 bases, and 11 bases separated the two germline ends. The CDR3 is made up of 14 amino acids. In germline, CDR1 is SGHRS, CDR2 YFSETQ. CDR3 nucleotides: TGCGCCAGCAGCTTGGGTAGCGCCGGGGAGACCCAGTACTTC. It yields the protein CASSLGSAGETQYF.

In its sample, this clone was seen a few times. This chain links TRBV11-3 with TRBJ2-7; 11 bases agree with TRBD2. The CDR3 has 17 amino acids. Trimming cost V 2 bases and J 0 bases; bases outside gene matches: 6. The V gene's germline CDR1 is SGHNT and CDR2 YENEEA. CDR3 DNA sequence: TGTGCCAGCAGCTTATGGACTAGCGGGTTCAGCTCCTACGAGCAGTACTTC. Its translation is CASSLWTSGFSSYEQYF.

The rearrangement links TRBV2 to TRBJ2-6; D ambiguous. Germline CDR1 SNHLY, CDR2 FYNNEI. The CDR3 totals 13 residues. V lost 1 base to trimming and J lost 6 bases, with 4 bases between them. In DNA, the CDR3 is TGTGCCAGCAGTGAAGAAGCGGCCAACGTCCTGACTTTC. Protein sequence: CASSEEAANVLTF.

The V call is TRBV5-4, the J call TRBJ1-4; D may be TRBD1 (6 bases). This CDR3 contains 14 residues. Trimming took 3 bases from V and 4 from J, leaving 10 bases between them. Germline CDR1 is SGHNT and CDR2 is YYREEE (reference sequence). CDR3 region: CASSSGEFNEKLFF. The CDR3 nucleotides read TGTGCCAGCAGCTCAGGGGAATTTAATGAAAAACTGTTTTTT.

The gene calls are TRBV19 and TRBJ2-1; TRBD2 agrees at 13 bases. The trim removed 7 bases at V and 7 bases at J, leaving 7 bases unmatched. Germline-derived CDR1 and CDR2 are LNHDA and SQIVND (reference sequence). The CDR3 has 15 amino acids. The chain's CDR3 is CASTSLAGGLNEQFF. In nucleotides, the CDR3 is TGTGCCAGTACCTCACTAGCGGGGGGGCTTAATGAGCAGTTCTTC.

This clone showed up just a few times. The rearrangement joins TRBV6-6 to TRBJ2-7; 12 bases fit TRBD2. This CDR3 has 16 residues. Losses at the gene ends were 2 bases for V and 3 bases for J; bases not matched to a gene: 5. CDR1 is MNHNY, CDR2 SVGAGI, per germline (reference sequence). CDR3 residues: CASSYRTSGGLYEQYF. The CDR3 DNA reads TGTGCCAGCAGTTACCGTACTAGCGGGGGGCTCTACGAGCAGTACTTC.

The chain joins TRBV6-5 to TRBJ1-5; no reliable D call. Germline-derived CDR1 and CDR2 are MNHEY and SVGAGI. Trimming left V 2 bases short and J 6 bases short, with 11 bases between. The CDR3 is made up of 14 amino acids. The CDR3 DNA reads as TGTGCCAGCAGTTACACTAACACGGGTCAGCCCCAGCATTTT. As protein: CASSYTNTGQPQHF.

The chain combines TRBV10-3 with TRBJ2-2; D may be TRBD2 (6 bases). The germline gives CDR1 ENHRY, CDR2 SYGVKD. The germline V and J ends were trimmed by 0 bases and 5 bases, with 7 bases remaining between them. This CDR3 region has 14 residues. The CDR3 spells CAISESAGTGELFF. CDR3 in DNA: TGTGCCATCAGTGAGTCGGCGGGGACCGGGGAGCTGTTTTTT.

This clone has only a few counts. Other nucleotide sequences from this sample produce the same CDR3. The chain links TRBV4-1 to TRBJ1-5, with D possibly being TRBD1 (5 bases). Trimming took 3 bases from V and 4 from J, leaving 10 bases between them. Germline CDR1 and CDR2: MGHRA and YSYEKL. This CDR3 contains 14 residues. The CDR3 sequence: CASSHVQVNQPQHF. The CDR3 nucleotides are TGCGCCAGCAGCCACGTACAGGTGAATCAGCCCCAGCATTTT.

This chain connects TRBV19 to TRBJ1-1; TRBD1 aligns across 10 bases. The germline CDR1 and CDR2 sequences are LNHDA and SQIVND (reference sequence). J was trimmed by 4 bases and V by 5 bases; bases with no gene match: 1. The CDR3 has 13 amino acids. CDR3 sequence: CASSDRGLTEAFF. The CDR3 bases are TGTGCCAGTAGTGACAGGGGGCTCACTGAAGCTTTCTTT.

There are a few counts of this clone. The rearrangement uses TRBV4-1 and TRBJ2-7; 8 bases agree with TRBD1. CDR3 size: 15 residues. V dropped 4 bases and J dropped 2; count of bases not matched to a gene: 7. Germline V gene lookup returns CDR1 MGHRA and CDR2 YSYEKL. The CDR3 bases are TGCGCCAGCAGCCTGGGACAGGTATTCCCCTACGAGCAGTACTTC. Translated: CASSLGQVFPYEQYF.

The chain couples TRBV29-1 to TRBJ1-3, with D tentatively TRBD1 (6 bases). The CDR3 runs 13 residues. The germline V gene encodes CDR1 SQVTM and CDR2 ANQGSEA. With 2 bases removed from V and 3 bases from J, the gap between germline ends came to 8 bases. This chain's CDR3 is CSVERGGGNTIYF. In nucleotides, the CDR3 is TGCAGCGTTGAAAGGGGGGGTGGAAACACCATATATTTT.

The gene calls are TRBV5-5 and TRBJ2-7; maybe TRBD1 (5 bases). This CDR3 has 15 amino acids. Germline assignment: CDR1 SGHKS and CDR2 YYEKEE (reference sequence). Trimming left V 2 bases short and J 3 bases short, with 15 bases between. Written as DNA, the CDR3 is TGTGCCAGCAGCTTATTGCAGGGTAGTCGCTACGAGCAGTACTTC. Encoded protein: CASSLLQGSRYEQYF. The complete variable domain, with remaining parts taken from reference TRBV5-5 and TRBJ2-7, reads DAGVTQSPTHLIKTRGQQVTLRCSPISGHKSVSWYQQVLGQGPQFIFQYYEKEERGRGNFPDRFSARQFPNYSSELNVNALLLGDSALYLCASSLLQGSRYEQYFGPGTRLTVT.

The rearrangement joins TRBV5-8 to TRBJ1-2, with D maybe TRBD1 (6 bases). Germline loops: CDR1 SGHTS, CDR2 YDEGEE. This CDR3 region has 14 residues. Trimming removed 4 bases at V and 6 bases at J, with 16 bases between. The CDR3 reads CASSPRGQFDGYTF. The CDR3 coding sequence is TGTGCCAGCAGCCCGCGAGGACAGTTTGATGGCTACACCTTC. Based on the CDR3 plus reference TRBV5-8 and TRBJ1-2, the full variable domain is EAGVTQSPTHLIKTRGQQATLRCSPISGHTSVYWYQQALGLGLQFLLWYDEGEERNRGNFPPRFSGRQFPNYSSELNVNALELEDSALYLCASSPRGQFDGYTFGSGTRLTVV.

The rearrangement uses TRBV11-2 and TRBJ2-1; 7 nucleotides align to TRBD2. After removal of 5 bases from V and 8 bases from J, the junction contained 6 bases not matched to a gene. Per the germline V gene, CDR1 is SGHAT and CDR2 is FQNNGV. The CDR3 loop spans 13 amino acids. CDR3: CASSPGLRDEQFF. CDR3 coding DNA: TGTGCCAGCAGCCCGGGACTAAGAGATGAGCAGTTCTTC. The variable domain in full, completed from reference TRBV11-2 and TRBJ2-1, reads EAGVAQSPRYKIIEKRQSVAFWCNPISGHATLYWYQQILGQGPKLLIQFQNNGVVDDSQLPKDRFSAERLKGVDSTLKIQPAKLEDSAVYLCASSPGLRDEQFFGPGTRLTVL.

This sequence joins TRBV5-1 and TRBJ1-5; 8 nucleotides align to TRBD1. This CDR3 comprises 16 residues. V lost 0 bases to trimming and J lost 6 bases; unmatched junction nucleotides: 8. Per the germline V gene, CDR1 is SGHRS and CDR2 is YFSETQ. CDR3 coding DNA: TGCGCCAGCAGCTTGGATTCTCAGGGGGCAGGTCAGCCCCAGCATTTT. Protein sequence: CASSLDSQGAGQPQHF.

The chain links TRBV7-8 to TRBJ2-7; D is unclear. This CDR3 has 11 residues. Germline loops: CDR1 SGHVS, CDR2 FQNEAQ. The germline V and J ends were trimmed by 5 bases and 3 bases, with 5 bases remaining between them. In nucleotides, the CDR3 is TGTGCCAGCAGCCTAAACTACGAGCAGTACTTC. Translation: CASSLNYEQYF.

This clone was recorded a few times. The chain couples TRBV5-1 to TRBJ2-3; 15 bases are shared with TRBD2. The CDR3 sequence is 16 residues long. CDR1 and CDR2 (germline): SGHRS, YFSETQ. J lost 2 bases, V lost 3 bases, and 1 base had no gene match. The CDR3 DNA reads as TGCGCCAGCAGCTGGACTAGCGGGGGGGACACAGATACGCAGTATTTT. Its translation is CASSWTSGGDTDTQYF.

This clone was seen once. CDR3 in amino acids: CASSQDLRGPVADQPQHF. CDR3 DNA: TGCGCCAGCAGCCAAGACCTCAGGGGGCCCGTTGCGGACCAGCCCCAGCATTTT. The rearrangement links TRBV4-1 to TRBJ1-5; the match to TRBD1 covers 8 bases. From germline, CDR1 is MGHRA and CDR2 YSYEKL. The junction had 14 bases not matched to a gene; V was cut back by 0 bases and J by 7 bases. The CDR3 totals 18 residues.

The rearrangement links TRBV5-1 to TRBJ2-2; 11 bases fit TRBD1. Germline V gene sequence: CDR1 SGHRS, CDR2 YFSETQ. The V gene end was trimmed by 9 bases and the J gene end by 6 bases; junction bases not matched to a gene: 10. The length of the CDR3 is 15 residues. CDR3 DNA sequence: TGCGCCACCCGGATGGACAGGGGGCTTGCCGGGGAGCTGTTTTTT. This codes for CATRMDRGLAGELFF.